This T cell receptor beta chain was retrieved from a study of T cell changes during pregnancy in multiple sclerosis. V lost 3 bases and J 0 bases, leaving 10 bases between the germline ends. Germline CDR1 is SGDLS and CDR2 is YYNGEE. The length of the CDR3 is 15 residues. This clone was picked up one time. Profiled with immunoSEQ multiplex PCR; TCRdb holds only in-frame clones, not every one. The table has tens of thousands of clones, around nine tenths seen once; the top ten hold more than 2%. Sequencing was performed on peripheral blood, taken in the first trimester of pregnancy. The rearrangement joins TRBV9 to TRBJ2-1; tentatively, D is TRBD1 (6 bases). This receptor was identified in a female donor in good health, enrolled as a control in a pregnancy study. The CDR3 DNA sequence: TGTGCCAGCAGCGAGACAGGAAGCTCCTACAATGAGCAGTTCTTC. This sequence encodes CASSETGSSYNEQFF.